This passage covers 27 T cell receptor beta chains from one sample sequenced in a study of cytotoxic CD8 clonotypes in ibrutinib-treated CLL. Assay used: immunoSEQ multiplex PCR; TCRdb lists only in-frame clones, some missing. The sample carries tens of thousands of clones, 70% to 90% recorded once. The sequences come from PBMCs, collected after 24 months of ibrutinib treatment. The receptors originated from a human donor with chronic lymphocytic leukemia.

This clone has a handful of counts. The chain is built from TRBV7-8 and TRBJ1-1; D is ambiguous. Germline-derived CDR1 and CDR2 are SGHVS and FQNEAQ. With 5 bases removed from V and 1 base from J, the gap between germline ends came to 11 bases. The CDR3 consists of 14 residues. CDR3 sequence reads: CASSVQYANTEAFF. In nucleotides, the CDR3 is TGTGCCAGCAGCGTCCAGTATGCGAACACTGAAGCTTTCTTT.

V is TRBV20-1 and J is TRBJ2-7; D not certain. Between the trimmed V and J ends, which lost 6 bases and 4 bases, there was a span of 10 bases. Germline-derived CDR1 and CDR2 are DFQATT and SNEGSKA (reference sequence). The CDR3 consists of 11 residues. CDR3 protein: CSAATEYEQYF. CDR3 DNA sequence: TGCAGTGCCGCGACCGAATACGAGCAGTACTTC.

The rearrangement uses TRBV5-6 and TRBJ2-5; 10 nucleotides match TRBD1. The CDR3 spans 16 residues. The J segment lost 4 bases and the V segment lost 2 bases, leaving 8 bases of the junction unmatched. Per the germline V gene, CDR1 is SGHDT and CDR2 is YYEEEE. This chain's CDR3 is CASSFYVTGGAETQYF. CDR3 sequence (DNA): TGTGCCAGCAGCTTTTATGTGACAGGGGGCGCAGAGACCCAGTACTTC. Together with reference TRBV5-6 and TRBJ2-5, the CDR3 gives the full variable domain: DAGVTQSPTHLIKTRGQQVTLRCSPKSGHDTVSWYQQALGQGPQFIFQYYEEEERQRGNFPDRFSGHQFPNYSSELNVNALLLGDSALYLCASSFYVTGGAETQYFGPGTRLLVL.

V is TRBV7-2 and J is TRBJ2-1; D is uncertain. Germline V gene lookup returns CDR1 SGHTA and CDR2 FQGNSA. This CDR3 comprises 15 residues. Trimming pared 3 bases from V and 3 bases from J, leaving 12 bases between. For the CDR3, the DNA is TGTGCCAGCAGCTTGCAGGTTGCCGTCTACAATGAGCAGTTCTTC. Its translation is CASSLQVAVYNEQFF.

The chain is built from TRBV28 and TRBJ1-3; the D is unclear. The CDR3 runs 16 residues. CDR1 MDHEN and CDR2 SYDVKM come from the germline V gene. Trimming took 3 bases from V and 3 from J, leaving 15 bases between them. CDR3 nucleotide sequence: TGTGCCAGCAGTTTGATGGGCGAGTGGGATGGAAACACCATATATTTT. It yields the protein CASSLMGEWDGNTIYF.

The count of this clone is one. The CDR3 sequence: CASSQGTSTDTQYF. The CDR3 region has the DNA TGTGCCAGCAGCCAAGGGACTAGTACAGATACGCAGTATTTT. The J gene is TRBJ2-3, the V gene TRBV7-9, with 8 nucleotides matching TRBD2. The CDR3 covers 14 residues. Germline CDR1 reads SEHNR; CDR2 reads FQNEAQ (reference sequence). V trimming: 5 bases; J trimming: 3 bases; junction bases outside the gene matches: 4.

The chain joins TRBV5-1 to TRBJ2-3; 7 bases agree with TRBD1. Germline V gene data show CDR1 as SGHRS and CDR2 as YFSETQ. The CDR3 is made up of 14 amino acids. The junction had 3 bases not matched to a gene; V was cut back by 2 bases and J by 3 bases. This chain's CDR3 is CASSFYRGTDTQYF. CDR3 DNA sequence: TGCGCCAGCAGCTTTTACAGGGGTACAGATACGCAGTATTTT.

The J gene is TRBJ2-7, the V gene TRBV5-1; D possibly corresponds to TRBD1 (5 bases). The V gene lost 2 bases and the J gene lost 3 bases, with 9 bases spanning the gap. There are 13 residues in the CDR3. Germline assignment: CDR1 SGHRS and CDR2 YFSETQ. CDR3 residues: CASSLPTGYEQYF. Here the CDR3 DNA reads TGCGCCAGCAGCTTACCTACAGGCTACGAGCAGTACTTC.

The chain is built from TRBV28 and TRBJ1-4, with D tentatively TRBD1 (6 bases). This CDR3 comprises 14 residues. Germline CDR1 MDHEN, CDR2 SYDVKM. V lost 5 bases, J lost 5 bases, and 12 bases lay in between. DNA of the CDR3: TGTGCCAGCAGTGGACAGCTACTGAATGAAAAACTGTTTTTT. It is translated as CASSGQLLNEKLFF.

This chain connects TRBV7-2 to TRBJ2-3; 12 bases fit TRBD2. V shed 1 base and J 9 bases; nucleotides not matched to a gene: 5. The CDR3 loop spans 15 amino acids. The germline CDR1 and CDR2 sequences are SGHTA and FQGNSA. CDR3 protein: CASSLGLAGAGTQYF. The DNA of the CDR3 is TGTGCCAGCAGCTTAGGACTAGCGGGAGCCGGGACGCAGTATTTT. Complete variable domain (other parts from reference TRBV7-2 and TRBJ2-3): GAGVSQSPSNKVTEKGKDVELRCDPISGHTALYWYRQSLGQGLEFLIYFQGNSAPDKSGLPSDRFSAERTGGSVSTLTIQRTQQEDSAVYLCASSLGLAGAGTQYFGPGTRLTVL.

The chain is built from TRBV9 and TRBJ2-3, with D tentatively TRBD1 (5 bases). CDR1 SGDLS and CDR2 YYNGEE come from the germline V gene. The germline V and J ends were trimmed by 0 bases and 4 bases, with 9 bases remaining between them. The CDR3 spans 14 residues. The CDR3 reads CASSVGAGSDTQYF. The CDR3 nucleotides are TGTGCCAGCAGCGTAGGGGCAGGGTCAGATACGCAGTATTTT.

The gene calls are TRBV5-1 and TRBJ2-3, with 7 bases matching TRBD1. Trimming took 3 bases from V and 0 from J; bases not matched to a gene: 7. The germline CDR1 and CDR2 sequences are SGHRS and YFSETQ. The CDR3 sequence is 16 residues long. This CDR3 reads CASSSGQDLSTDTQYF. The CDR3 DNA reads TGCGCCAGCAGCTCTGGACAGGACCTTAGCACAGATACGCAGTATTTT.

The J gene is TRBJ2-1, the V gene TRBV15; D is unclear. V lost 1 base and J 0 bases, leaving 16 bases between the germline ends. The CDR3 runs 18 residues. Germline V gene sequence: CDR1 LNHNV, CDR2 YYDKDF (reference sequence). CDR3 in DNA: TGTGCCACCAGCAGAGGTGGTCGCGCCCTGAGCTCCTACAATGAGCAGTTCTTC. This codes for CATSRGGRALSSYNEQFF.

This chain connects TRBV30 to TRBJ1-4; 7 nucleotides align to TRBD1. Germline V lookup: CDR1 GTSNPN, CDR2 SVGIG (reference sequence). V shed 3 bases and J 7 bases; nucleotides not matched to a gene: 5. The CDR3 loop spans 13 amino acids. The CDR3 nucleotides are TGTGCCTGGAGGGGCCAGGGGGGTGAAAAACTGTTTTTT. Its protein product is CAWRGQGGEKLFF.

V usage is TRBV5-1 and J usage is TRBJ2-2; D uncertain. The CDR3 is 13 residues long. Germline V gene data show CDR1 as SGHRS and CDR2 as YFSETQ. V was shortened by 0 bases and J by 0 bases, with 0 bases between the two germline ends. CDR3 in DNA: TGCGCCAGCAGCTTGGCGAACACCGGGGAGCTGTTTTTT. Translated: CASSLANTGELFF. The full variable domain, its missing parts supplied by reference TRBV5-1 and TRBJ2-2, is KAGVTQTPRYLIKTRGQQVTLSCSPISGHRSVSWYQQTPGQGLQFLFEYFSETQRNKGNFPGRFSGRQFSNSRSEMNVSTLELGDSALYLCASSLANTGELFFGEGSRLTVL.

The gene calls are TRBV6-1 and TRBJ1-1, with unresolved D. Trimming took off 6 bases at V and 6 bases at J, with 8 bases between the two ends. CDR1 MNHNS and CDR2 SASEGT come from the germline V gene. The length of the CDR3 is 11 residues. The DNA of the CDR3 is TGTGCCAGCAGGGCCCATGCTGAAGCTTTCTTT. Translation: CASRAHAEAFF.

This clone was found once. This chain joins TRBV7-3 and TRBJ1-1; 10 bases agree with TRBD1. V was pared by 5 bases and J by 4 bases, with 10 bases of the junction left unmatched. Per germline, CDR1 SGHTA and CDR2 FQGTGA. The CDR3 is made up of 16 amino acids. This chain's CDR3 is CASSPSTGGGSTEAFF. The CDR3 nucleotides are TGTGCCAGCAGCCCATCGACAGGGGGCGGTAGCACTGAAGCTTTCTTT.

V usage is TRBV5-6 and J usage is TRBJ1-2; D not certain. The CDR3 is made up of 14 amino acids. The germline gives CDR1 SGHDT, CDR2 YYEEEE. V shed 4 bases and J shed 7 bases, with 17 bases lying between them. CDR3 coding DNA: TGTGCCAGCAGCCCTGACCTGGGAGGAGGTGGCTACACCTTC. Translating gives CASSPDLGGGGYTF.

The chain employs TRBV18 and TRBJ1-2, with no clear D. The V gene's germline CDR1 is KGHSH and CDR2 LQKENI. The CDR3 is 13 residues long. Trimming pared 1 base from V and 12 bases from J, leaving 15 bases between. The CDR3: CASSPRTTQVHTF. The CDR3 DNA reads TGTGCCAGCTCACCACGGACCACGCAGGTCCACACCTTC.

The chain couples TRBV19 to TRBJ1-4; D remains ambiguous. This CDR3 spans 16 amino acids. Germline assignment: CDR1 LNHDA and CDR2 SQIVND (reference sequence). Trimming removed 6 bases at V and 0 bases at J, with 14 bases between. The CDR3, as DNA: TGTGCCAGTAGAAAGTCCTCCATTGCAACTAATGAAAAACTGTTTTTT. It is translated as CASRKSSIATNEKLFF.

The chain joins TRBV30 to TRBJ2-1; D gene unclear. V was shortened by 4 bases and J by 8 bases, with 9 bases between the two germline ends. Germline assignment: CDR1 GTSNPN and CDR2 SVGIG (reference sequence). The length of the CDR3 is 11 residues. In DNA form, the CDR3 reads TGTGCCTGGAAGGGCAACGATGAGCAGTTCTTC. Its protein is CAWKGNDEQFF.

The chain couples TRBV2 to TRBJ1-2; D is ambiguous. CDR1 and CDR2 from the germline V gene are SNHLY and FYNNEI. V was pared by 2 bases and J by 1 base, with 20 bases between. CDR3 length: 18 amino acids. The DNA of the CDR3 is TGTGCCAGCAGTGAAACGACTCCGAGGGCAGCGGATAACTATGGCTACACCTTC. Its translation: CASSETTPRAADNYGYTF.

This chain links TRBV27 with TRBJ1-5; TRBD1 matches 7 bases. Trimming took 4 bases from V and 9 from J; bases not matched to a gene: 12. CDR1 is MNHEY and CDR2 is SMNVEV in the germline V gene (reference sequence). The CDR3 covers 15 residues. The CDR3 DNA follows: TGTGCCAGCAGTTCACAGGGGCGCGGATTGAGGCCCCAGCATTTT. This gives the protein CASSSQGRGLRPQHF.

CDR3 coding DNA: TGTGCCAGTAGTAGCGGGAGATGGCAAGAGACCCAGTACTTC. Protein sequence: CASSSGRWQETQYF. This chain connects TRBV19 to TRBJ2-5; 7 nucleotides line up with TRBD2. The junction had 4 bases not matched to a gene; V was cut back by 4 bases and J by 2 bases. Per germline, CDR1 LNHDA and CDR2 SQIVND (reference sequence). The length of the CDR3 is 14 residues.

This clone appeared a few times. Here the CDR3 reads CASSALAGTDTQYF. As DNA, the CDR3 is TGTGCCAGTAGTGCTCTAGCGGGCACAGATACGCAGTATTTT. This chain connects TRBV19 to TRBJ2-3, with 7 bases lining up with TRBD2. There are 14 residues in the CDR3. With V trimmed by 5 bases and J by 1 base, 3 bases remained unmatched. Germline V gene data show CDR1 as LNHDA and CDR2 as SQIVND (reference sequence).

This rearrangement joins TRBV6-4 to TRBJ1-1, with D possibly TRBD1 on 5 matching bases. V was shortened by 5 bases and J by 2 bases, with 12 bases between the two germline ends. The CDR3 extends over 14 amino acids. Germline V lookup: CDR1 MRHNA, CDR2 SNTAGT. The CDR3 nucleotides read TGTGCCAGCAGTCTCACGTGGGGCAACACTGAAGCTTTCTTT. It encodes CASSLTWGNTEAFF.

This clone was seen once. The chain joins TRBV4-2 to TRBJ2-3; D is uncertain. Trimming took off 0 bases at V and 0 bases at J, with 13 bases between the two ends. Germline lookup yields CDR1 LGHNA and CDR2 YNFKEQ. CDR3 size: 17 residues. The CDR3 DNA is TGTGCCAGCAGCCAAGATTTGGCCATACTGAGCACAGATACGCAGTATTTT. Translating gives CASSQDLAILSTDTQYF.